One sample yielded the 14 T cell receptor beta chains listed below, sequenced in a study of regulatory T cells in long-lasting Graves disease. Arm-PCR with iRepertoire HTBI primers amplified the CDR3 regions for these TCR beta libraries. TCRdb independently ran MiXCR on the multiplex PCR reads; one entry per CDR3 protein. The sample has 450,000 to 650,000 distinct CDR3 sequences; 15% to 20% are singletons. Time point indicated: newly diagnosed GD, antithyroid drugs for less than 3 months. RNA isolated from PBMCs was used to make the TCR library. This same sample was also part of a study on T cells in Graves' hyperthyroidism and ophthalmopathy.

Sequenced here: peripheral blood mononuclear cells (PBMCs), sampled at new diagnosis, from a patient treated with antithyroid drugs. The receptors come from a woman aged 35-65 years with Graves disease.

This clonotype was found many times. The V call is TRBV6-1, the J call TRBJ2-7; weak D call: TRBD1 (5 bases). Germline lookup yields CDR1 MNHNS and CDR2 SASEGT. The CDR3 has 15 amino acids. V gave up 4 bases and J gave up 2 bases, with 15 bases separating them. CDR3 nucleotides: TGTGCCAGCAGTGGCCCCAGGACAAGCACCTACGAGCAGTACTTC. Protein: CASSGPRTSTYEQYF.

This clonotype was observed many times. The chain carries TRBV6-1 and TRBJ1-2; no clear D. V was cut by 2 bases and J by 5 bases, with 9 bases left in between. Germline CDR1 MNHNS, CDR2 SASEGT. The CDR3 contains 13 residues. This CDR3 is CASSETARYGYTF. CDR3 bases: TGTGCCAGCAGTGAAACGGCTAGGTATGGCTACACCTTC.

This clonotype appeared many times. V and J are TRBV11-2 and TRBJ2-7; possible D gene TRBD2, 6 bases. Looked up from germline, CDR1 is SGHAT and CDR2 is FQNNGV. The CDR3 runs 14 residues. Trimming stripped 6 bases from V and 2 bases from J, with 14 bases between. For the CDR3, the DNA is TGTGCCAGCAGACCCGGGACTGGTCCCTACGAGCAGTACTTC. The encoded protein is CASRPGTGPYEQYF. The complete variable domain, with remaining parts taken from reference TRBV11-2 and TRBJ2-7, reads EAGVAQSPRYKIIEKRQSVAFWCNPISGHATLYWYQQILGQGPKLLIQFQNNGVVDDSQLPKDRFSAERLKGVDSTLKIQPAKLEDSAVYLCASRPGTGPYEQYFGPGTRLTVT.

This clonotype was observed a handful of times. The rearrangement joins TRBV5-1 to TRBJ2-5, with unresolved D. The germline gives CDR1 SGHRS, CDR2 YFSETQ. The CDR3 spans 14 residues. V gave up 1 base and J gave up 5 bases, with 12 bases separating them. In DNA form, the CDR3 reads TGCGCCAGCAGCTTGTCCGGTTCCCGGGAGACCCAGTACTTC. Amino acids: CASSLSGSRETQYF.

This clonotype was seen ten or more times. The chain links TRBV5-1 to TRBJ1-1, with D possibly matching TRBD1 (6 bases). The CDR3 extends over 14 amino acids. V lost 4 bases and J 4 bases, leaving 14 bases between the germline ends. The V gene's germline CDR1 is SGHRS and CDR2 YFSETQ. The CDR3 DNA is TGCGCCAGCAGCCCAGGGCAGGGGAGCACTGAAGCTTTCTTT. It codes for CASSPGQGSTEAFF.

This clonotype has ten or more counts. This chain joins TRBV6-1 and TRBJ1-5; tentative D call: TRBD1 (6 bases). The V gene's germline CDR1 is MNHNS and CDR2 SASEGT. This CDR3 has 15 amino acids. The V gene lost 6 bases and the J gene lost 0 bases, with 12 bases spanning the gap. The CDR3 bases are TGTGCCAGCAGATACGAGGGGGATAGCAATCAGCCCCAGCATTTT. Its translation is CASRYEGDSNQPQHF.

The chain has TRBV19 and TRBJ2-2; D may correspond to TRBD1 or TRBD2 (7 bases each). The CDR3 sequence is 13 residues long. The V and J ends lost 7 bases and 6 bases respectively, with 12 bases between them. Germline V gene sequence: CDR1 LNHDA, CDR2 SQIVND (reference sequence). The CDR3 region has the DNA TGTGCCAGTACGCCAGGGGGGGCCGGGGAGCTGTTTTTT. Protein: CASTPGGAGELFF.

This clonotype was seen at least ten times. The chain uses TRBV12-3 or TRBV12-4 and TRBJ1-1; perhaps TRBD1 as D (5 bases). Trimming removed 1 base from V and 10 bases from J, with 13 bases in between. The CDR3 runs to 13 residues. CDR3 amino acids: CASSLVGVRAAFF. The CDR3 DNA reads as TGTGCCAGCAGTTTAGTAGGGGTAAGGGCAGCTTTCTTT.

This clonotype has just a few counts. The V and J genes are TRBV19 and TRBJ1-2; TRBD1 aligns across 12 bases. Germline V gene data show CDR1 as LNHDA and CDR2 as SQIVND (reference sequence). Trimming removed 4 bases from V and 4 bases from J; junction bases left unmatched: 4. CDR3 length equals 15 residues. CDR3 DNA: TGTGCCAGTAGTAGGCGGGGACAGGGGGCCTATGGCTACACCTTC. It specifies CASSRRGQGAYGYTF.

The chain combines TRBV19 with TRBJ1-6, with D tentatively TRBD1 (6 bases). CDR1 and CDR2 from the germline V gene are LNHDA and SQIVND (reference sequence). The CDR3 covers 15 residues. Trimming took 6 bases from V and 9 from J, leaving 18 bases between them. Written as DNA, the CDR3 is TGTGCCAGTAGCACCTCCGGGACATGGGGTTCACCCCTCCACTTT. This sequence encodes CASSTSGTWGSPLHF.

The rearrangement uses TRBV11-2 and TRBJ2-3; no firm D call. Trimming removed 5 bases from V and 0 bases from J, with 21 bases in between. This CDR3 is built from 18 residues. CDR1 and CDR2 from the germline V gene are SGHAT and FQNNGV. The CDR3 spells CASSPPPRPETSTDTQYF. The CDR3 region has the DNA TGTGCCAGCAGCCCGCCGCCCCGGCCGGAGACTAGCACAGATACGCAGTATTTT.

The chain uses TRBV2 and TRBJ2-3; tentatively, D is TRBD1 or TRBD2 (5 bases each). The CDR3 consists of 14 residues. Germline V gives CDR1 SNHLY, CDR2 FYNNEI. V shed 7 bases and J shed 2 bases, with 13 bases lying between them. In nucleotides, the CDR3 is TGTGCCAGCAAGGGACGGGTCTTCACAGATACGCAGTATTTT. Its translation is CASKGRVFTDTQYF.

The chain recombines TRBV6-1 with TRBJ2-2; the D gene could be TRBD1 or TRBD2 (5 bases each). The CDR3 covers 17 residues. The V and J ends lost 6 bases and 3 bases respectively, with 20 bases between them. Germline CDR1 MNHNS, CDR2 SASEGT. CDR3 DNA sequence: TGTGCCAGCAGGGGATTTTCAGGGACCGGGCACACCGGGGAGCTGTTTTTT. As protein: CASRGFSGTGHTGELFF.

This clonotype turned up a few times. The chain joins TRBV7-2 to TRBJ2-7, with D maybe TRBD1 (5 bases). Looked up from germline, CDR1 is SGHTA and CDR2 is FQGNSA. V lost 0 bases and J 0 bases, leaving 9 bases between the germline ends. The CDR3 is 15 residues long. CDR3 sequence: CASSLAPQGSYEQYF. CDR3 DNA sequence: TGTGCCAGCAGCTTAGCGCCCCAGGGCTCCTACGAGCAGTACTTC.